This T cell receptor beta chain was sequenced in a study of identical twins (dated by TCRdb to the mid-2010s). As for the study more broadly: To test whether fetal clonotypes persist, the study used deep sequencing on TCR alpha and beta repertoires from monozygotic twins, unrelated adults of various ages, and cord blood. To rule out contamination, the twin experiments were replicated at different times with different library preparation protocols.

This clonotype was seen ten or more times. The specificity of this receptor is unknown. Base qualities are not provided; no much larger clone lies one nucleotide away. Overall study results and their limits: Compared with coincidental sharing between unrelated individuals, out-of-frame TCR alpha sequences shared between twins showed an excess of sequences with low generation probability. Because the same donors could not be followed over many years, the conclusions depended on cross-sectional statistical analysis. In monozygotic twins, recombination models systematically underestimated out-of-frame TCR alpha sharing, but the models matched the sharing seen between unrelated individuals. Zero-insertion analyses could be partly confounded by invariant T cells such as MAIT and iNKT, though diverse VJ usage argued against such confounding for most clonotypes. The excess sharing between twins in beta out-of-frame sequences was weaker because fewer shared sequences reduced the signal-to-noise ratio. Abundant cord blood beta clonotypes carried fewer insertions; young adult naive repertoires showed a weaker similar trend, while memory repertoires showed none.

All donors were healthy Caucasians. The twin cohort comprised three pairs of female monozygotic twins, all aged roughly 18 to 30 years. CD4+ and CD8+ T cell populations were isolated with positive isolation kits from Invitrogen. Libraries were prepared through 5' RACE. Sequencing instrument: Illumina HiSeq 2000. Template switching introduced a universal primer binding site; the final cDNA contained a unique molecular identifier, enabling accurate counting of TCR cDNA molecules. Specific primers in the conserved constant-segment region were used to synthesize first-strand cDNA for TCR alpha and beta chains. To control for contamination, each cDNA library was double barcoded with a SMART-Mk sample barcode plus Illumina barcodes. TruSeq adapter sequences along with Illumina sample barcodes were introduced in two successive PCR steps. TCR alpha and beta cDNA libraries were sequenced on the Illumina HiSeq platform with custom primers. Per the authors' processing: MiGEC processed the raw reads to extract unique molecular identifiers, while MiXCR was used to determine the CDR3 positions. For each individual, recombination models were inferred using an EM algorithm with the repgenHMM and IGoR tools. Shared clonotype analysis was performed with the tcR package in R, normalizing sharing by the product of cloneset sizes. To study raw recombination without the effects of thymic and clonal selection, out-of-frame nonproductive sequences were analyzed. TCRdb redid the processing of the public reads, applying fastp at Q25 and MiXCR, and retained in-frame beta chains. Rows are unified per CDR3 protein, each entry keeping the most common DNA and genes. TCRdb, not the authors, supplied the V and J calls. The sample table records 250,000 to 350,000 distinct CDR3 sequences; 8% to 9.5% of these occur just once. Together, the top ten hold about 7.1% of the sample.

Inclusive of the bounding cysteine and phenylalanine, the CDR3 is 13 residues long. The sequence is cut down to CDR3 DNA, 39 bases in frame from base 1. The germline V gene (reference sequence) specifies DFQATT as CDR1 and SNEGSKA as CDR2. Trimming takes 8 bases off V and 4 bases off J; junction bases not matched to a gene: 10. These data also featured in a second study, about yellow fever vaccine responses in identical twins. That second report states: According to the authors, in identical twins the way T cells responded to vaccination appeared partly convergent and partly personalized. In the study, vaccine-responding T cell clones were precisely tracked in identical twins.

Sequencing was performed on CD8+ T cells sorted from blood. The V and J segments used are TRBV20-1 and TRBJ1-1; TRBD1 agrees with 7 junctional bases. The source of this sequence is a woman aged 18-35 years in good health. The nucleotides are TGCAGTCCCCGAGAAGGGGGCAGCACTGAAGCTTTCTTT. Translation gives CSPREGGSTEAFF.